This T cell receptor (beta chain) appears in the sequencing data of a study of blood T cells in healthy people across ages. Study-wide points: Estimates of total diversity, which came from one million sequenced T cells, were considered to be underestimates. Naive T cell percentage and TCR beta diversity correlated strongly.

To note about this clonotype: Its matching antigen is unknown.

CDR3 size: 14 residues. With V trimmed by 5 bases and J by 11 bases, 11 bases remained unmatched. The germline CDR1 and CDR2 sequences are DFQATT and SNEGSKA (reference sequence). PCR was performed a second time for roughly 7 to 11 cycles using a sample-barcoded 5' primer and a J-beta primer mix. A template-switch adaptor with 12 random nucleotides tagged each cDNA molecule. Each CDR3 protein is one row after TCRdb ran MiXCR on the 5' RACE reads. Of approximately 800,000 distinct CDR3 sequences in the sample, about 56% are singletons; the top ten hold approximately 24%. This sequence originates from a man aged 35-49 years in good health. Sequenced input: blood. The J gene is TRBJ2-5, the V gene TRBV20-1; 13 bases match TRBD2. CDR3 DNA sequence: TGCAGTGCTCCGGGGACTAGCGGGAACAATGAGCAGTACTTC. Protein product: CSAPGTSGNNEQYF.